What follows are 20 T cell receptor beta chains derived from one specimen sequenced in a study of beta chain features in type 1 diabetes. Reverse transcription of all isolated RNA meant that expressed TCRB transcripts were sequenced. Generated by immunoSEQ multiplex PCR, the TCRdb table keeps only in-frame clones and is missing some. The sample includes almost 350,000 clones, roughly 8% of them seen just once. The sequenced sample consisted of central memory CD4+ T cells from blood. The receptor source for this set is a young woman in good health.

The J gene is TRBJ2-1, the V gene TRBV7-9; 9 bases match TRBD2. CDR1 is SEHNR and CDR2 is FQNEAQ in the germline V gene (reference sequence). Trimming removed 6 bases from V and 6 bases from J; junction bases left unmatched: 9. The CDR3 has 15 residues. The CDR3 region is CASSSTSGFFNEQFF. The CDR3 coding sequence is TGTGCCAGCAGTTCTACTAGCGGGTTTTTCAATGAGCAGTTCTTC.

The chain has TRBV7-9 and TRBJ2-7; 7 bases fit TRBD2. V lost 7 bases to trimming and J lost 4 bases; unmatched junction nucleotides: 1. The CDR3 is 11 amino acids. Per the germline V gene, CDR1 is SEHNR and CDR2 is FQNEAQ (reference sequence). CDR3 sequence: CASTSGYEQYF. The CDR3 bases are TGTGCCAGCACTAGCGGATACGAGCAGTACTTC.

The genes are TRBV11-1 and TRBJ1-2; D is undetermined. The V gene lost 4 bases and the J gene lost 8 bases, with 11 bases spanning the gap. The CDR3 extends over 12 amino acids. The V gene's germline CDR1 is SGHAT and CDR2 FQDESV (reference sequence). The CDR3 protein is CASSSNEGGYTF. The DNA for the CDR3 is TGTGCCAGCAGCTCGAACGAAGGGGGCTACACCTTC.

This rearrangement joins TRBV6-4 to TRBJ1-5, with a possible D match to TRBD1 (6 bases). The germline gives CDR1 MRHNA, CDR2 SNTAGT. Trimming shortened V by 5 bases and J by 1 base, and 6 bases separated the two germline ends. The CDR3 sequence is 13 residues long. CDR3 loop: CASSQGSNQPQHF. CDR3 bases: TGTGCCAGCAGTCAGGGGAGCAATCAGCCCCAGCATTTT.

The chain has TRBV28 and TRBJ2-4; D possibly corresponds to TRBD1 (8 bases). The CDR3 loop spans 14 amino acids. Trimming stripped 4 bases from V and 5 bases from J, with 12 bases between. Germline V gene sequence: CDR1 MDHEN, CDR2 SYDVKM. The CDR3 DNA is TGTGCCAGCAGTTCAACAGGGGGGGAAAACATTCAGTACTTC. This sequence encodes CASSSTGGENIQYF. The entire variable domain, with the rest obtained from reference TRBV28 and TRBJ2-4, is as follows: DVKVTQSSRYLVKRTGEKVFLECVQDMDHENMFWYRQDPGLGLRLIYFSYDVKMKEKGDIPEGYSVSREKKERFSLILESASTNQTSMYLCASSSTGGENIQYFGAGTRLSVL.

A word on this clone: Other DNA sequences within the sample encode an identical CDR3. V is TRBV7-2 and J is TRBJ2-3, with 11 positions matching TRBD2. J lost 3 bases, V lost 5 bases, and 1 base had no gene match. The germline CDR1 and CDR2 sequences are SGHTA and FQGNSA. This CDR3 contains 14 residues. DNA for the CDR3: TGTGCCAGCAGCCGGACTAGCGGGACAGATACGCAGTATTTT. Protein product: CASSRTSGTDTQYF.

J is TRBJ2-7 and V is TRBV2; D not certain. V was trimmed by 6 bases and J by 0 bases, leaving 6 bases between them. Germline CDR1 is SNHLY and CDR2 is FYNNEI. CDR3 length: 12 amino acids. The CDR3 sequence is CASSKTSYEQYF. The CDR3 coding sequence is TGTGCCAGCAGCAAGACCTCCTACGAGCAGTACTTC.

This clone was counted only a few times. V and J are TRBV5-1 and TRBJ2-1; 7 bases line up with TRBD1. Germline CDR1 SGHRS, CDR2 YFSETQ. The CDR3 is 15 residues long. The junction had 8 bases not matched to a gene; V was cut back by 4 bases and J by 4 bases. This CDR3 is CASSPTGTAYNEQFF. The CDR3 DNA reads as TGCGCCAGCAGCCCCACCGGGACAGCATACAATGAGCAGTTCTTC.

The chain employs TRBV7-6 and TRBJ2-1; 7 positions agree with TRBD2. CDR1 is SGHVS, CDR2 FNYEAQ, per germline. V was pared by 5 bases and J by 0 bases, with 1 base of the junction left unmatched. The CDR3 is made up of 14 amino acids. The CDR3 DNA reads as TGTGCCAGCAGCGGGAGGGCCTCCTACAATGAGCAGTTCTTC. It is translated as CASSGRASYNEQFF.

This chain uses TRBV7-2 with TRBJ2-7; D is unresolved. Between the trimmed V and J ends, which lost 3 bases and 3 bases, there was a span of 12 bases. CDR3 size: 14 residues. Germline CDR1 reads SGHTA; CDR2 reads FQGNSA. CDR3 region: CASSLAAADYEQYF. CDR3 DNA sequence: TGTGCCAGCAGCTTGGCCGCCGCAGACTACGAGCAGTACTTC.

This clone has a handful of counts. This sequence joins TRBV4-1 and TRBJ2-7; 12 bases agree with TRBD2. V trimming: 4 bases; J trimming: 3 bases; junction bases outside the gene matches: 7. The CDR3 has 16 residues. Germline-derived CDR1 and CDR2 are MGHRA and YSYEKL. The CDR3 loop reads CASSRPRTSGNYEQYF. The CDR3 DNA reads TGCGCCAGCAGCCGACCTCGGACTAGCGGGAACTACGAGCAGTACTTC.

The CDR3 reads CASSPGAGANVLTF. The CDR3 DNA is TGTGCCAGCAGCCCGGGGGCTGGGGCCAACGTCCTGACTTTC. The V gene is TRBV7-2, the J gene TRBJ2-6; possible D gene TRBD2, 6 bases. The V end was cut by 5 bases, the J end by 2 bases, with 7 bases between. The length of the CDR3 is 14 residues. Germline V gene lookup returns CDR1 SGHTA and CDR2 FQGNSA.

This clone has just a few counts. The chain is built from TRBV7-9 and TRBJ2-1; no firm D call. Trimming took 2 bases from V and 7 from J, leaving 12 bases between them. Germline-derived CDR1 and CDR2 are SEHNR and FQNEAQ (reference sequence). The CDR3 has 14 residues. Written as DNA, the CDR3 is TGTGCCAGCAGCTTATCTGCCGCGGCTAATGAGCAGTTCTTC. Translating it yields CASSLSAAANEQFF.

The chain combines TRBV13 with TRBJ2-2, with D tentatively TRBD1 (6 bases). Germline CDR1 and CDR2: PRHDT and FYEKMQ (reference sequence). V was shortened by 4 bases and J by 1 base, with 10 bases between the two germline ends. This CDR3 region has 15 residues. Here the CDR3 reads CASSSRQENTGELFF. The CDR3 coding sequence is TGTGCCAGCAGCTCCCGACAGGAGAACACCGGGGAGCTGTTTTTT.

This clone showed up just a few times. The V gene is TRBV5-4, the J gene TRBJ2-3, with D perhaps TRBD1 (6 bases). The CDR3 spans 15 residues. CDR1 is SGHNT and CDR2 is YYREEE in the germline V gene (reference sequence). The ends were cut back, 3 bases at V and 5 bases at J, with 16 bases in the middle. This CDR3 reads CASSYLPDSKDTQYF. CDR3 in DNA: TGTGCCAGCAGCTATCTCCCGGACAGTAAAGATACGCAGTATTTT.

This clone came up a few times. The V and J genes are TRBV5-1 and TRBJ1-2; D ambiguous. V gave up 4 bases and J gave up 3 bases, with 7 bases separating them. The CDR3 consists of 12 residues. In germline, CDR1 is SGHRS, CDR2 YFSETQ. The CDR3 DNA is TGCGCCAGCAGCCCAGAACACTATGGCTACACCTTC. Translated, it gives CASSPEHYGYTF.

The rearrangement links TRBV5-4 to TRBJ1-2; D is unclear. Between the trimmed V and J ends, which lost 4 bases and 4 bases, there was a span of 11 bases. CDR3 length: 13 residues. Looked up from germline, CDR1 is SGHNT and CDR2 is YYREEE (reference sequence). CDR3 protein: CASSQEGTYGYTF. For the CDR3, the DNA is TGTGCCAGCAGCCAAGAGGGCACCTATGGCTACACCTTC.

This chain uses TRBV6-5 with TRBJ2-2, with unresolved D. Trimming took off 0 bases at V and 8 bases at J, with 7 bases between the two ends. Germline CDR1 and CDR2: MNHEY and SVGAGI. The CDR3 is made up of 13 amino acids. This chain's CDR3 is CASSYSGSGELFF. The CDR3 bases are TGTGCCAGCAGTTACTCCGGGTCAGGGGAGCTGTTTTTT.

The chain recombines TRBV9 with TRBJ2-7, with D tentatively TRBD1 (6 bases). CDR1 is SGDLS and CDR2 is YYNGEE in the germline V gene. The CDR3 spans 15 residues. V was cut by 1 base and J by 1 base, with 12 bases left in between. The CDR3 DNA follows: TGTGCCAGCAGCGTATTGGACAGTCAGTCCTACGAGCAGTACTTC. Protein: CASSVLDSQSYEQYF.

In its sample, this clone was seen a few times. V is TRBV6-5 and J is TRBJ1-2, with D uncertain. The CDR3 runs 13 residues. V lost 6 bases to trimming and J lost 4 bases, with 12 bases between them. Germline CDR1 reads MNHEY; CDR2 reads SVGAGI. CDR3: CASRPDLGYGYTF. For the CDR3, the DNA is TGTGCCAGCAGGCCGGACTTAGGCTATGGCTACACCTTC.